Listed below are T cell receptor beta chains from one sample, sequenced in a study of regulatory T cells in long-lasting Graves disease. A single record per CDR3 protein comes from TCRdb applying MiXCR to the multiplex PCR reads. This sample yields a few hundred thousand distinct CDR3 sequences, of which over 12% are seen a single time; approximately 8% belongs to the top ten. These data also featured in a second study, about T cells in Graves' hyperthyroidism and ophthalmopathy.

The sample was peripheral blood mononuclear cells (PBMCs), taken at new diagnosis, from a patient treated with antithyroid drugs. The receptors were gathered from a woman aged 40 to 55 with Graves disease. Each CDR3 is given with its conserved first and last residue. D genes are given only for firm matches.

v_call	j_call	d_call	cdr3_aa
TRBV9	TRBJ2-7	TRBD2	CASSVGVAGESYEQYF
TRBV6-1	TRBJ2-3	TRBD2	CASKRTSGTGGTDTQYF
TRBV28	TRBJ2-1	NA	CASSFVGPGDEQFF
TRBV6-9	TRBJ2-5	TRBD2	CASSYSYLAGGQETQYF
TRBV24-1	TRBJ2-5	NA	CATSDSLSAETQYF
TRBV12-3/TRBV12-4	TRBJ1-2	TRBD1	CASSEDRVGYGYTF
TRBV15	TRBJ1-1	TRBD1	CATSTRQGDTEAFF
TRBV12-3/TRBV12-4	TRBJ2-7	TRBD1	CASRRRTGGIYEQYF
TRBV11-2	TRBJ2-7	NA	CASSFAGANEQYF
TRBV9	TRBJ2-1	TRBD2	CASSPAGFPYNEQFF
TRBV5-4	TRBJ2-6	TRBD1	CASSFDRARGANVLTF
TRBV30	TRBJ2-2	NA	CAWSPLLNTGELFF
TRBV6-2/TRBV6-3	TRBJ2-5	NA	CASSGGTVETQYF
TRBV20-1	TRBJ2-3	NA	CSATQGFTDTQYF
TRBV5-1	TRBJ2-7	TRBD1	CASRYLPGQGDEQYF
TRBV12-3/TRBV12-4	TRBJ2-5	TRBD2	CAGGLAGGKTQYF
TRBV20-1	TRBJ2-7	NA	CSAHSPEVSREQYF
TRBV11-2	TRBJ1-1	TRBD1	CASSLDRVRSEAFF
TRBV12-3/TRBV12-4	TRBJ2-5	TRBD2	CASSLGTRSNVPQETQYF
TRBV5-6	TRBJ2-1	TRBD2	CASSPNRGLAGVLGVLHNEQFF
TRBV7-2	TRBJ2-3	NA	CASSLGRSASPDTQYF
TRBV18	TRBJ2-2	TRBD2	CASSRSSSGRGTGELFF
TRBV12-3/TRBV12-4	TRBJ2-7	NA	CASSFSLEQYF
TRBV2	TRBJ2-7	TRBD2	CASRRTSGRAPYEQYF
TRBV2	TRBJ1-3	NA	CASNSQGLSGNTIYF
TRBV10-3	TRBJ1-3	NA	CAIRSSGNTIYF
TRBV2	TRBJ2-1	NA	CASSPDHPLIF
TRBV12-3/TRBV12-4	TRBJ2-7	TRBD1	CASRKGTGNYEQYF
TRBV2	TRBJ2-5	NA	CASSVRQQETQYF
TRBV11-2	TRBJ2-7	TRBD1	CASSLGGTGSTYEQYF
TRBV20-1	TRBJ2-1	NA	CSARPRVGGLNEQFF
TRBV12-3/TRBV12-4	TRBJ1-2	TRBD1	CASSSKGQGANYGYTF
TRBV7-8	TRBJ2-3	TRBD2	CASSFQLAGGPFQRYF
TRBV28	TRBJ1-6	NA	CASSFPVTNSPLRF
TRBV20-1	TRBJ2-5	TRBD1	CSARTGGGETQYF
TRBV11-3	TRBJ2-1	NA	CASSLEEWGEQFF
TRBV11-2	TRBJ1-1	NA	CAWSAPGLANTEAFF
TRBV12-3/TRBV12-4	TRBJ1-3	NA	CASSPWDTGNTIYF
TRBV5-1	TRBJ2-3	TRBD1	CASGPGQGVGDTQYF
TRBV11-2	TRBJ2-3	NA	CASRPITGLAQYF
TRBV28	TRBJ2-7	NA	CASSDGAYEQYF